This is a list of T cell receptor beta chains from one sample in a study of cytomegalovirus exposure and HLA in healthy donors. The data were produced by immunoSEQ multiplex PCR, yet TCRdb's version contains in-frame clones alone and is incomplete. The data show more than 100,000 clones, approximately 15% seen once. Input material: PBMCs. These TCRs come from a woman younger than 35 in good health and CMV-seronegative. Both conserved end residues are part of each CDR3. Fields, in order: clone size, J gene, D gene, V gene, CDR3 DNA, CDR3 protein. D genes are given only for firm matches. The listing skips clone size in some rows; elsewhere it reads once, few, many or a size class.

few,TRBJ2-1,.,TRBV29-1,TGCAGCGTTTCCGGGAACAATGAGCAGTTCTTC,CSVSGNNEQFF
.,TRBJ2-1,TRBD1,TRBV4-3,TGCGCCAGCAGCCCCCGAGACAGGGCGAAGGATGAGCAGTTCTTC,CASSPRDRAKDEQFF
few,TRBJ1-4,.,TRBV5-4,TGTGCCAGCAGCCCCGGGGGAGGGAACACTAATGAAAAACTGTTTTTT,CASSPGGGNTNEKLFF
.,TRBJ2-7,.,TRBV30,TGTGCCTGGAGGCCCCGCGGTGGATACGAGCAGTACTTC,CAWRPRGGYEQYF
.,TRBJ2-3,.,TRBV5-4,TGTGCCAGCAGCTTAGGAGGGACGGGCGCAGATACGCAGTATTTT,CASSLGGTGADTQYF
.,TRBJ2-7,.,TRBV27,TGTGCCAGCAGTTCAGGGCGCTCCTACGAGCAGTACTTC,CASSSGRSYEQYF
.,TRBJ2-7,TRBD2,TRBV7-8,TGTGCCAGCAGCTCCCGGACTAGCGGGAGCTACGAGCAGTACTTC,CASSSRTSGSYEQYF
few,TRBJ1-1,.,TRBV30,TGTGCCTGGAGTACGGGCGGGACTGAAGCTTTCTTT,CAWSTGGTEAFF
.,TRBJ2-2,.,TRBV7-2,TGTGCCAGCAGAATAGTGGGGGCGACGAACACCGGGGAGCTGTTTTTT,CASRIVGATNTGELFF
few,TRBJ1-1,.,TRBV5-6,TGTGCCAGCAGCTTAATAGTGAACACTGAAGCTTTCTTT,CASSLIVNTEAFF
.,TRBJ2-7,TRBD2,TRBV19,TGTGCCAGTAGTATAGTCGGTAGCGGGACCTACGAGCAGTACTTC,CASSIVGSGTYEQYF
.,TRBJ2-7,TRBD2,TRBV5-6,TGTGCCAGCAGCTTGGAGTCTTCTAGCGGGAGGGCCCACGAGCAGTACTTC,CASSLESSSGRAHEQYF
few,TRBJ2-5,.,TRBV7-7,TGTGCCAGCAGCCCAGGGACTGGGCGGAGGGAGACCCAGTACTTC,CASSPGTGRRETQYF
.,TRBJ2-7,.,TRBV9,TGTGCCAGCAGCCCGAGAAGCGGGTTATCCGAGCAGTACTTC,CASSPRSGLSEQYF
.,TRBJ1-1,.,TRBV28,TGTGCCAGCAGCGGTGGGGGCCGCATGAACACTGAAGCTTTCTTT,CASSGGGRMNTEAFF
.,TRBJ1-1,.,TRBV4-3,TGCGCCAGCAGCCAAACCCCACTAAAGAGGCCTGAAGCTTTCTTT,CASSQTPLKRPEAFF
few,TRBJ2-7,.,TRBV27,TGTGCCAGCAGTTTCTCGGTGGGGCCCTACGAGCAGTACTTC,CASSFSVGPYEQYF
.,TRBJ2-3,.,TRBV5-4,TGTGCCAGCAGCTCAAGACTAGGGAGCACAGATACGCAGTATTTT,CASSSRLGSTDTQYF
few,TRBJ2-5,.,TRBV19,TGTGCCAGTAGTACTGACCTGGGCGAGACCCAGTACTTC,CASSTDLGETQYF
few,TRBJ2-7,TRBD2,TRBV2,TGTGCCCTCGCTGGGACTAGCGGGATCCCCTACGAGCAGTACTTC,CALAGTSGIPYEQYF
.,TRBJ2-3,.,TRBV9,TGTGCCAGCAGCGTATCTGCGGGGGCGGCAGATACGCAGTATTTT,CASSVSAGAADTQYF
few,TRBJ1-1,.,TRBV29-1,TGCAGCGTTGCGGGGACAACTGAAGCTTTCTTT,CSVAGTTEAFF
.,TRBJ1-2,.,TRBV2,TGTGCCAGCAGTACGGACAGACCAGTTAACTATGGCTACACCTTC,CASSTDRPVNYGYTF
few,TRBJ2-7,.,TRBV4-2,TGTGCCAGCAGCCCAAGGGGCCGGGAGTCCTACGAGCAGTACTTC,CASSPRGRESYEQYF
few,TRBJ1-1,.,TRBV9,TGTGCCAGCAGCGGCGGCCCGAACACTGAAGCTTTCTTT,CASSGGPNTEAFF
.,TRBJ1-4,.,TRBV7-9,TGTGCCAGCAGCTTAGTTCCAGGGTGGGGTGAAAAACTGTTTTTT,CASSLVPGWGEKLFF
.,TRBJ2-7,.,TRBV27,TGTGCCAGCAGTCCCCGTCGCCTCTCGGCCTACGAGCAGTACTTC,CASSPRRLSAYEQYF
few,TRBJ1-5,.,TRBV6-1,TGTGCCAGCTCGGGAACATCTAGCAATCAGCCCCAGCATTTT,CASSGTSSNQPQHF
.,TRBJ2-1,.,TRBV19,TGTGCCACCGCTGGGCGATACAATGAGCAGTTCTTC,CATAGRYNEQFF
.,TRBJ1-1,.,TRBV7-2,TGTGCCAGCAGTCCGTATGGCTCTACTGAAGCTTTCTTT,CASSPYGSTEAFF
.,TRBJ1-5,TRBD1,TRBV7-8,TGTGCCAGCAGCCCGGACAGGGCCTCGCAATGGCCCCAGCATTTT,CASSPDRASQWPQHF
few,TRBJ2-5,.,TRBV5-1,TGCGCCAGCAGAGTTCAGAACCAAGAGACCCAGTACTTC,CASRVQNQETQYF
.,TRBJ1-2,TRBD1,TRBV2,TGTGCCAGCAGTGAGGGCAGGGGGACTCTCTATGGCTACACCTTC,CASSEGRGTLYGYTF
few,TRBJ2-7,.,TRBV6-6,TGTGCCAGCAGTTACTCGGCAGGGTACTACGAGCAGTACTTC,CASSYSAGYYEQYF
.,TRBJ1-5,TRBD1,TRBV27,TGTGCCAGCAGTTTATCAGGACAGGGCCGGTATCAGCCCCAGCATTTT,CASSLSGQGRYQPQHF
.,TRBJ1-5,TRBD1,TRBV19,TGTGCCAGTAGCACTGACAGGGTGAGGGGCAATCAGCCCCAGCATTTT,CASSTDRVRGNQPQHF
few,TRBJ2-1,TRBD2,TRBV5-1,TGCGCCAGCAGCTTGCGACTAGCGGGAGCCAATGAGCAGTTCTTC,CASSLRLAGANEQFF
.,TRBJ2-5,.,TRBV14,TGTGCCAGCAGCCAAAGGCAGGGCGTAGAAGAGACCCAGTACTTC,CASSQRQGVEETQYF
few,TRBJ1-4,.,TRBV18,TGTGCCAGCTCACCATCGGACACTGGTGAAAAACTGTTTTTT,CASSPSDTGEKLFF
.,TRBJ2-3,TRBD2,TRBV10-1,TGCGCCAGCACCGGACTAGCGGAGAAAAATACGCAGTATTTT,CASTGLAEKNTQYF
.,TRBJ2-5,.,TRBV5-3,TGTGCCAGAGATCACGACAGGGCGGGGGAGACCCAGTACTTC,CARDHDRAGETQYF
few,TRBJ2-1,TRBD2,TRBV4-1,TGCGCCAGCAGCCCCCGAATGGGACTAGCGGGGGACCGCTACAATGAGCAGTTCTTC,CASSPRMGLAGDRYNEQFF
.,TRBJ2-1,TRBD2,TRBV7-9,TGTGCCAGCAGAGCCGGTGCTAGCGGGAGGAATGAGCAGTTCTTC,CASRAGASGRNEQFF
.,TRBJ2-1,.,TRBV5-1,TGCGCCAGCAGCTTTGGAGGGCCGACGCATGAGCAGTTCTTC,CASSFGGPTHEQFF